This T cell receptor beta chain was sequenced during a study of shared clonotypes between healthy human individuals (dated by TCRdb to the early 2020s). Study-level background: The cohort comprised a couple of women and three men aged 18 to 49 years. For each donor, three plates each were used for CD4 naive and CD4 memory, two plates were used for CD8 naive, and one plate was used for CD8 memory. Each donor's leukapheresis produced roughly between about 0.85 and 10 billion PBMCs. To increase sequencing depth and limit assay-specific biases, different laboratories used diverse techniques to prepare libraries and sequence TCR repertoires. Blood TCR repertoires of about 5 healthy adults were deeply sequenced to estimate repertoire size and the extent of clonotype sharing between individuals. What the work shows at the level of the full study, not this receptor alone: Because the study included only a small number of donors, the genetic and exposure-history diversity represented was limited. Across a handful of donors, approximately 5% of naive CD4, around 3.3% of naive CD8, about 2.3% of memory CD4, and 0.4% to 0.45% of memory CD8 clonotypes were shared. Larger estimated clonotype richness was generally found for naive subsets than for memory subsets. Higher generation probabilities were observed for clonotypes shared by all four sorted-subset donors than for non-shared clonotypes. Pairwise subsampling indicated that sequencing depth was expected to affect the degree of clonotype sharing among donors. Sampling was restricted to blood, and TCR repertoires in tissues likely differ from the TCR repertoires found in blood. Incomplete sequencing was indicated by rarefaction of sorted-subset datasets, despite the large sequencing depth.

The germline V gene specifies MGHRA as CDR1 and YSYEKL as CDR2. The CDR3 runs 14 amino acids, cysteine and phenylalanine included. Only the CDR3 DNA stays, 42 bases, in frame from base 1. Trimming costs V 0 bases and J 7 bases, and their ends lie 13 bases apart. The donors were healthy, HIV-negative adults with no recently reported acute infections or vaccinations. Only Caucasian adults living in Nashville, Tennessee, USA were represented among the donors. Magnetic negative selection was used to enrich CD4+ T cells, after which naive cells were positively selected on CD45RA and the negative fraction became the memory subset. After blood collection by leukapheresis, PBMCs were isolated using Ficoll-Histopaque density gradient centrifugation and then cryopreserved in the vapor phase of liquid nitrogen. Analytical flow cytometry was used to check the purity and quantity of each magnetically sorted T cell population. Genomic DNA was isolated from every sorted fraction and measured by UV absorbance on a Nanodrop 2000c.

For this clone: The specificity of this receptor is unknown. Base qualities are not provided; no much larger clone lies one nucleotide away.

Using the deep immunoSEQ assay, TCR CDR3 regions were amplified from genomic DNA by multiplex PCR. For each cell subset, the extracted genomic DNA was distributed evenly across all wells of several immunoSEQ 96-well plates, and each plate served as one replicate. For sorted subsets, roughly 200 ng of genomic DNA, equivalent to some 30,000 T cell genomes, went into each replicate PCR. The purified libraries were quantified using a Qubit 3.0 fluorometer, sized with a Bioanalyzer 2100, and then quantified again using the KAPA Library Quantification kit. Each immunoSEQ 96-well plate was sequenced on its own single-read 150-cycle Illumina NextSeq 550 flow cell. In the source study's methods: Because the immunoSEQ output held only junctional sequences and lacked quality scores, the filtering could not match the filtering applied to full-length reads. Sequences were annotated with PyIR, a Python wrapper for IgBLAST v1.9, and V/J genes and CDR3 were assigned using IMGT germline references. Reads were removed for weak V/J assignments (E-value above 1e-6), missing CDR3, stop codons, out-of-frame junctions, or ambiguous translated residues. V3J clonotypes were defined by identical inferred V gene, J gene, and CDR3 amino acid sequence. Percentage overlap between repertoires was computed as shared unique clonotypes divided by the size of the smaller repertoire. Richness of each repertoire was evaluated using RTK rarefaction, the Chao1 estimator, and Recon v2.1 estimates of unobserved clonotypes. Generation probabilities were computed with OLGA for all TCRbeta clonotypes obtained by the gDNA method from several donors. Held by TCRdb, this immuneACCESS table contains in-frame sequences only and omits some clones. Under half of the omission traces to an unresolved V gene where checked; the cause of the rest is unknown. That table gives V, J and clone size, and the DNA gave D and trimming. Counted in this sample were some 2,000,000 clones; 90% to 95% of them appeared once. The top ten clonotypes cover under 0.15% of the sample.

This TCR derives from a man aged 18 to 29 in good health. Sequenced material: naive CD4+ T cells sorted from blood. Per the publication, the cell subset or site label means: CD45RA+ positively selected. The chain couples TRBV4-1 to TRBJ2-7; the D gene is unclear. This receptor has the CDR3 CASSQESSSAEQYF. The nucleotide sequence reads TGCGCCAGCAGCCAAGAAAGTAGCTCCGCTGAGCAGTACTTC.